The 18 T cell receptor beta chains listed next were all sequenced from one sample in a study of T cell responses to AZD1222 COVID-19 vaccine. The method was immunoSEQ multiplex PCR; TCRdb's version includes in-frame clones alone and lacks a portion of them. The data contain 100,000 to 150,000 clones, 85% to 90% of them seen just once; the ten biggest clones take up approximately 27%. The sequences come from peripheral blood, collected on day 0 of AZD1222 vaccination. The receptors were gathered from an adult in good health.

This chain connects TRBV4-2 to TRBJ2-1, with unresolved D. The CDR3 is 15 amino acids. In germline, CDR1 is LGHNA, CDR2 YNFKEQ. V was trimmed by 0 bases and J by 8 bases, leaving 14 bases between them. The CDR3 DNA follows: TGTGCCAGCAGCCAAGACAAGGTCGTACACGATGAGCAGTTCTTC. Encoded protein: CASSQDKVVHDEQFF.

The rearrangement links TRBV7-3 to TRBJ2-1; 8 nucleotides match TRBD2. The CDR3 runs to 16 residues. The J segment lost 5 bases and the V segment lost 2 bases, leaving 8 bases of the junction unmatched. CDR1 and CDR2 (germline): SGHTA, FQGTGA. The CDR3 DNA is TGTGCCAGCAGCTTATTCGAAGCGGGAGTGCACAATGAGCAGTTCTTC. Amino acid sequence: CASSLFEAGVHNEQFF.

The J gene is TRBJ1-4, the V gene TRBV5-6, with D tentatively TRBD1 (5 bases). Germline loops: CDR1 SGHDT, CDR2 YYEEEE. Deletions cut 4 bases from V and 2 bases from J, with 12 bases between. The CDR3 extends over 15 amino acids. CDR3 region: CASSTLGPTNEKLFF. The CDR3 nucleotides read TGTGCCAGCAGCACCCTGGGACCCACTAATGAAAAACTGTTTTTT.

This sequence joins TRBV27 and TRBJ2-7; D is unresolved. Germline loops: CDR1 MNHEY, CDR2 SMNVEV (reference sequence). The ends were cut back, 3 bases at V and 5 bases at J, with 5 bases in the middle. There are 11 residues in the CDR3. The CDR3 nucleotides are TGTGCCAGCAGTTTTCGGCACGAGCAGTACTTC. As protein: CASSFRHEQYF.

The chain couples TRBV7-9 to TRBJ2-1; D unclear. The V and J ends lost 7 bases and 8 bases respectively, with 15 bases between them. CDR1 is SEHNR, CDR2 FQNEAQ, per germline (reference sequence). This CDR3 is 13 amino acids long. CDR3 in DNA: TGTGCCAGCATCCAAGGGCCAGGCCATGAGCAGTTCTTC. It encodes CASIQGPGHEQFF.

This rearrangement joins TRBV2 to TRBJ1-4; 10 positions match TRBD1. V lost 5 bases to trimming and J lost 6 bases; unmatched junction nucleotides: 6. The CDR3 spans 15 residues. Germline V gives CDR1 SNHLY, CDR2 FYNNEI. The chain's CDR3 is CASSKEGQGYEKLFF. The CDR3 DNA reads as TGTGCCAGCAGTAAGGAGGGACAGGGGTATGAAAAACTGTTTTTT. The full variable domain, its missing parts supplied by reference TRBV2 and TRBJ1-4, is EPEVTQTPSHQVTQMGQEVILRCVPISNHLYFYWYRQILGQKVEFLVSFYNNEISEKSEIFDDQFSVERPDGSNFTLKIRSTKLEDSAMYFCASSKEGQGYEKLFFGSGTQLSVL.

Turning to this clone: Germline and junction disagree at one end, which may indicate a read error. The chain joins TRBV12-3 or TRBV12-4 to TRBJ2-1, with D perhaps TRBD2 (6 bases). The CDR3 runs 13 residues. In DNA form, the CDR3 reads TGTGCCAGCAGCTTAGAGACTAGTGATGAGCAGTTCTTC. This sequence encodes CASSLETSDEQFF.

The V and J genes are TRBV3-1 (or the pseudogene TRBV3-2) and TRBJ1-4; D ambiguous. The CDR3 has 12 amino acids. Trimming removed 4 bases from V and 7 bases from J, with 7 bases in between. Germline assignment: CDR1 LGHDT and CDR2 YNNKEL (reference sequence). The CDR3, as DNA: TGTGCCAGCAGCCCAGGCGGTGAAAAACTGTTTTTT. As protein: CASSPGGEKLFF.

The chain carries TRBV11-2 and TRBJ2-1; 9 positions agree with TRBD2. Germline V gene lookup returns CDR1 SGHAT and CDR2 FQNNGV. V trimming: 5 bases; J trimming: 1 base; junction bases outside the gene matches: 9. The CDR3 totals 17 residues. In DNA, the CDR3 is TGTGCCAGCAGCCTACTGGCGGGAGGGGAATCCTACAATGAGCAGTTCTTC. Amino acid sequence: CASSLLAGGESYNEQFF.

This clone has only one observation. CDR3 bases: TGTGCCAGCAGCTTAGTGCAGCCCCAGCATTTT. Translated, it gives CASSLVQPQHF. This chain links TRBV11-3 with TRBJ1-5; D unclear. Germline CDR1 is SGHNT and CDR2 is YENEEA. V shed 1 base and J shed 7 bases, with 2 bases lying between them. CDR3 length equals 11 residues.

The genes are TRBV2 and TRBJ2-6; no clear D gene. The germline V gene encodes CDR1 SNHLY and CDR2 FYNNEI. The CDR3 has 14 amino acids. V gave up 3 bases and J gave up 1 base, with 4 bases separating them. CDR3 sequence: CASSERSGANVLTF. CDR3 DNA sequence: TGTGCCAGCAGTGAGAGGTCTGGGGCCAACGTCCTGACTTTC.

The chain uses TRBV18 and TRBJ1-4, with D perhaps TRBD1 (5 bases). Looked up from germline, CDR1 is KGHSH and CDR2 is LQKENI. V dropped 6 bases and J dropped 13 bases, with 15 bases sitting between them. The CDR3 extends over 12 amino acids. CDR3 protein: CASSQGEKRLFF. The CDR3 DNA sequence: TGTGCCAGCTCCCAAGGGGAGAAAAGACTGTTTTTT.

The genes are TRBV2 and TRBJ1-2, with TRBD1 as a possible D gene (5 bases). Trimming shortened V by 2 bases and J by 2 bases, and 6 bases separated the two germline ends. Germline V gives CDR1 SNHLY, CDR2 FYNNEI. CDR3 length equals 13 residues. CDR3 residues: CASSEWTNYGYTF. CDR3 nucleotide sequence: TGTGCCAGCAGTGAATGGACAAACTATGGCTACACCTTC.

The CDR3 sequence: CSAGPGQGQFF. CDR3 bases: TGCAGTGCTGGACCTGGACAGGGACAGTTCTTC. The J gene is TRBJ2-1, the V gene TRBV20-1; 8 bases match TRBD1. V was clipped by 5 bases and J by 13 bases; unmatched bases: 7. The CDR3 has 11 amino acids. CDR1 DFQATT and CDR2 SNEGSKA come from the germline V gene (reference sequence).

The V and J genes are TRBV27 and TRBJ2-7, with 8 bases matching TRBD1. Per the germline V gene, CDR1 is MNHEY and CDR2 is SMNVEV (reference sequence). V trimming: 5 bases; J trimming: 5 bases; junction bases outside the gene matches: 8. This CDR3 spans 14 amino acids. The CDR3 sequence: CASSTRQGPHEQYF. The CDR3, as DNA: TGTGCCAGCAGTACCCGACAGGGGCCCCACGAGCAGTACTTC.

This chain joins TRBV7-9 and TRBJ2-5; 10 positions agree with TRBD1. This CDR3 has 15 amino acids. Trimming took 3 bases from V and 4 from J; bases not matched to a gene: 5. CDR1 is SEHNR and CDR2 is FQNEAQ in the germline V gene (reference sequence). Here the CDR3 DNA reads TGTGCCAGCAGCTTCGGACAGGGGGAAGGAGAGACCCAGTACTTC. It specifies CASSFGQGEGETQYF.

The chain is built from TRBV7-3 and TRBJ2-7; D is unresolved. The CDR3 sequence is 14 residues long. Deletions cut 5 bases from V and 0 bases from J, with 11 bases between. Germline CDR1 is SGHTA and CDR2 is FQGTGA. The CDR3: CASSPSPSSYEQYF. The CDR3 DNA sequence: TGTGCCAGCAGCCCCTCTCCAAGCTCCTACGAGCAGTACTTC. Variable domain in full (rest from reference TRBV7-3 and TRBJ2-7): GAGVSQTPSNKVTEKGKYVELRCDPISGHTALYWYRQSLGQGPEFLIYFQGTGAADDSGLPNDRFFAVRPEGSVSTLKIQRTERGDSAVYLCASSPSPSSYEQYFGPGTRLTVT.

The chain employs TRBV29-1 and TRBJ1-2; D might be TRBD1 (5 bases). Germline CDR1 is SQVTM and CDR2 is ANQGSEA. V lost 1 base and J 14 bases, leaving 14 bases between the germline ends. This CDR3 has 11 amino acids. The CDR3, as DNA: TGCAGCGTTGAAGGGTCAGGGCGAAGAACCTTC. This sequence encodes CSVEGSGRRTF.